This TCR beta chain was identified during a study of T cell repertoires in cytomegalovirus infection. At the level of the study: Selection of CMV epitopes for the study included recently identified HLA-C-restricted and well-studied HLA-B-restricted ones. Matching HLA type and CMV infection were both indicated by public TCR beta signatures.

TCRdb itself ran the reads through MiXCR, one entry per CDR3 protein. The sample carries 900,000 to 950,000 distinct CDR3 sequences, under 40% recorded once. Points from the study as a whole: Within the response measured ex vivo, HLA-C-restricted CMV-specific TCR beta clonotypes were dominant.

A word on this clonotype: The antigen remains unidentified.

Trimming removed 5 bases at V and 1 base at J, with 20 bases between. The CDR3 is made up of 17 amino acids. CDR1 and CDR2 (germline): SEHNR, FQNEAQ (reference sequence). This TCR came from a human donor in good health (CMV status not recorded). Some clones in this sample may be carry-over from other donors' samples. This chain uses TRBV7-9 with TRBJ1-2, with D perhaps matching TRBD1 (5 bases). Material: cultured CD8+ T cells from PBMCs, obtained from culture after CMV antigen stimulation. CDR3 amino acids: CASSKSGTQELNYGYTF. The CDR3 region has the DNA TGTGCCAGCAGCAAATCCGGGACGCAAGAACTTAACTATGGCTACACCTTC.